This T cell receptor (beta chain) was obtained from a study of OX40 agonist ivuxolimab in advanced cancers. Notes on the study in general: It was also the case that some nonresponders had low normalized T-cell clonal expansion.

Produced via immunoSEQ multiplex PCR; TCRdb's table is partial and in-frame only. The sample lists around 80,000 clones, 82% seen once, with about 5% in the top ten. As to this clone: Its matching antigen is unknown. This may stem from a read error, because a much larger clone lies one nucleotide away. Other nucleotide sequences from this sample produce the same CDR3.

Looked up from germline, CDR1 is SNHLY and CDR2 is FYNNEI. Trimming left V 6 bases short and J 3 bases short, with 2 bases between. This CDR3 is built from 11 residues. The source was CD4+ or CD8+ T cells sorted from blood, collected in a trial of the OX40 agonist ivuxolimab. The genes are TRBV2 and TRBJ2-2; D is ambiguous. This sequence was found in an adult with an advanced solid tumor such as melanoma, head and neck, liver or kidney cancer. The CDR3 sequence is CASSYTGELFF. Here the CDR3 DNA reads TGTGCCAGCAGCTACACCGGGGAGCTGTTTTTT.